This T cell receptor beta chain derives from a study of cytomegalovirus exposure and HLA in healthy donors. Across the study: The Caucasian-associated ancestry cluster contained approximately 81% of the approximately 400 genotyped donors.

In the PCR, 60 Vbeta and 13 Jbeta primers were used. Profiled with immunoSEQ multiplex PCR; TCRdb holds only in-frame clones, not every one. The table for this sample gives some 120,000 clones. This CDR3 region has 16 residues. Per germline, CDR1 SEHNR and CDR2 FQNEAQ (reference sequence). The V end lost 4 bases, the J end lost 0 bases, and 13 bases lay between the germline ends. General study results and limits: The study designated 150 or so TCR beta chains cytomegalovirus-associated. In presence/absence analyses, roughly uniform sequencing depth across donors was assumed. Sequences of the TCR beta chain were said to predict the HLA-A and HLA-B alleles of most subjects accurately.

A remark on this clone: Its cognate antigen is unknown.

The origin of this receptor is a middle-aged man in good health and CMV-seropositive. This chain links TRBV7-9 with TRBJ2-4, with TRBD2 as a possible D gene (5 bases). Material for sequencing was PBMCs. CDR3 residues: CASSSTEDTAKNIQYF. The CDR3 DNA is TGTGCCAGCAGCTCGACGGAGGATACAGCCAAAAACATTCAGTACTTC. Supplemented by reference TRBV7-9 and TRBJ2-4, the full variable domain reads DTGVSQNPRHKITKRGQNVTFRCDPISEHNRLYWYRQTLGQGPEFLTYFQNEAQLEKSRLLSDRFSAERPKGSFSTLEIQRTEQGDSAMYLCASSSTEDTAKNIQYFGAGTRLSVL.